This TCR beta chain was obtained from a study of T cells in localized non-small cell lung cancer. Whole-study findings and limits: Uninvolved adjacent lung showed higher T cell clonality than tumor. Because researchers sequenced only one region of the tumor, heterogeneity is still possible. Density of T cells in blood, when higher, went with longer overall survival. Paired adjacent lung recovered a median approximately 62 of the top 100 tumor clones.

The V gene end was trimmed by 5 bases and the J gene end by 2 bases; junction bases not matched to a gene: 20. Germline V gene sequence: CDR1 SGHTA, CDR2 FQGTGA. This CDR3 is built from 20 residues. Turning to this clone: Its specificity is not known.

Repertoires were generated with immunoSEQ multiplex PCR, while TCRdb's copy carries only in-frame clones and drops some. The sample records 30,000 to 35,000 clones, 88% being singletons. The TCR comes from a woman aged 35 to 70 with stage I lung adenocarcinoma. The sample here was peripheral blood, taken before any cancer treatment. V and J are TRBV7-3 and TRBJ1-5, with TRBD1 matching 8 bases. CDR3 nucleotide sequence: TGTGCCAGCAGCCAATTCAGACAGGGGATTTTTATTTGGGGCAATCAGCCCCAGCATTTT. Translating gives CASSQFRQGIFIWGNQPQHF.